The 27 T cell receptor beta chains listed next were all sequenced from one sample in a study of blood T cell repertoires in COVID-19. Profiling relied on immunoSEQ multiplex PCR, and the TCRdb table lists in-frame clones only, not all of them. This sample has fewer than 250,000 clones, with roughly 94% found just once. Sample: peripheral blood. The origin of the receptors is a man younger than 45 with acute or convalescent COVID-19.

The chain recombines TRBV5-1 with TRBJ2-2, with D possibly TRBD1 on 6 matching bases. This CDR3 comprises 16 residues. Germline loops: CDR1 SGHRS, CDR2 YFSETQ. Deletions cut 4 bases from V and 0 bases from J, with 13 bases between. The CDR3 DNA sequence: TGCGCCAGCAGCCAGAATGCAGGGGCGAACACCGGGGAGCTGTTTTTT. This sequence encodes CASSQNAGANTGELFF.

The chain carries TRBV19 and TRBJ2-5; a possible D gene is TRBD2 (5 bases). The length of the CDR3 is 13 residues. V lost 6 bases, J lost 1 base, and 9 bases lay in between. Germline CDR1 is LNHDA and CDR2 is SQIVND (reference sequence). The CDR3 coding sequence is TGTGCCAGTAGGGACTGGTCCCAAGAGACCCAGTACTTC. This translates into CASRDWSQETQYF.

This clone has just one count. The CDR3 DNA follows: TGTGCCACCAGCAGAGAATCCACTTTCTCCCCCGAAGCTTTCTTT. This translates into CATSRESTFSPEAFF. The chain recombines TRBV15 with TRBJ1-1; D call uncertain. Trimming stripped 0 bases from V and 8 bases from J, with 16 bases between. Germline V gene lookup returns CDR1 LNHNV and CDR2 YYDKDF (reference sequence). CDR3 length: 15 residues.

This chain's CDR3 is CASSSTAGYTF. CDR3 bases: TGTGCCAGCAGTTCGACAGCTGGCTACACCTTC. The rearrangement joins TRBV28 to TRBJ1-2, with D perhaps TRBD1 (5 bases). Germline lookup yields CDR1 MDHEN and CDR2 SYDVKM. This CDR3 is 11 amino acids long. Trimming removed 4 bases from V and 7 bases from J, with 7 bases in between.

This chain connects TRBV2 to TRBJ2-2, with TRBD1 as a possible D gene (7 bases). The CDR3 consists of 17 residues. V lost 2 bases and J lost 4, with 17 bases in between. CDR1 SNHLY and CDR2 FYNNEI come from the germline V gene. The CDR3 bases are TGTGCCAGCAGTGAAAACGTCGGAGGGGGCAGCACCGGGGAGCTGTTTTTT. It encodes CASSENVGGGSTGELFF. Full variable domain (outside the CDR3, taken from reference TRBV2 and TRBJ2-2): EPEVTQTPSHQVTQMGQEVILRCVPISNHLYFYWYRQILGQKVEFLVSFYNNEISEKSEIFDDQFSVERPDGSNFTLKIRSTKLEDSAMYFCASSENVGGGSTGELFFGEGSRLTVL.

This clone occurred once. The CDR3 coding sequence is TGCGCCAGCAGCCGAGCGGGACAGGCGACCTACGAGCAGTACTTC. Amino acids: CASSRAGQATYEQYF. The J gene is TRBJ2-7, the V gene TRBV4-1; maybe TRBD1 (8 bases). The CDR3 loop spans 15 amino acids. Germline loops: CDR1 MGHRA, CDR2 YSYEKL. V was clipped by 4 bases and J by 2 bases, with 15 bases between them.

This chain connects TRBV15 to TRBJ2-3; tentatively, D is TRBD2 (6 bases). CDR3 length: 17 amino acids. With 0 bases removed from V and 5 bases from J, the gap between germline ends came to 18 bases. Germline lookup yields CDR1 LNHNV and CDR2 YYDKDF (reference sequence). CDR3 DNA sequence: TGTGCCACCAGCAGAGATCTGTTTAGCGGCAGTCTAGATACGCAGTATTTT. Protein: CATSRDLFSGSLDTQYF.

The genes are TRBV5-4 and TRBJ1-4; weak D call: TRBD1 (6 bases). The CDR3 spans 15 residues. V was trimmed by 1 base and J by 8 bases, leaving 15 bases between them. Germline CDR1 and CDR2: SGHNT and YYREEE (reference sequence). The CDR3 DNA reads TGTGCCAGCAGCTTGCAGGACAGCCCAGAGGAAAAACTGTTTTTT. Translated: CASSLQDSPEEKLFF. Filled out from reference TRBV5-4 and TRBJ1-4, the complete variable domain reads ETGVTQSPTHLIKTRGQQVTLRCSSQSGHNTVSWYQQALGQGPQFIFQYYREEENGRGNFPPRFSGLQFPNYSSELNVNALELDDSALYLCASSLQDSPEEKLFFGSGTQLSVL.

The chain recombines TRBV7-3 with TRBJ2-1; 14 positions match TRBD2. The V segment lost 6 bases and the J segment 10 bases; nucleotides outside the gene matches: 11. The CDR3 sequence is 16 residues long. Germline V gives CDR1 SGHTA, CDR2 FQGTGA. This CDR3 is CASSVTSGGAPGEQFF. CDR3 bases: TGTGCCAGCAGTGTGACTAGCGGGGGGGCCCCTGGGGAGCAGTTCTTC.

The CDR3 coding sequence is TGCGCCAGCAGCCCCGAGTCCAACACTGAAGCTTTCTTT. Protein: CASSPESNTEAFF. J is TRBJ1-1 and V is TRBV5-1; D not resolved. The V and J ends lost 4 bases and 2 bases respectively, with 9 bases between them. The CDR3 has 13 residues. The germline gives CDR1 SGHRS, CDR2 YFSETQ.

The V call is TRBV24-1, the J call TRBJ1-2, with a possible D match to TRBD1 (5 bases). V was cut by 4 bases and J by 9 bases, with 11 bases left in between. Germline-derived CDR1 and CDR2 are KGHDR and SFDVKD. The CDR3 is 12 residues long. The chain's CDR3 is CATSDQTDSYTF. The CDR3 DNA sequence: TGTGCCACCAGTGACCAAACGGACAGCTACACCTTC.

The chain combines TRBV7-9 with TRBJ1-2, with D unclear. Germline assignment: CDR1 SEHNR and CDR2 FQNEAQ (reference sequence). V shed 0 bases and J shed 6 bases, with 11 bases lying between them. The CDR3 runs 14 residues. The CDR3 here is CASSLAGSGNGYTF. The CDR3 nucleotides are TGTGCCAGCAGCTTAGCAGGGAGCGGGAATGGCTACACCTTC.

This rearrangement joins TRBV27 to TRBJ2-7; 8 bases are a match to TRBD1. The CDR3 spans 16 residues. Per the germline V gene, CDR1 is MNHEY and CDR2 is SMNVEV (reference sequence). V shed 6 bases and J 4 bases; nucleotides not matched to a gene: 14. The DNA of the CDR3 is TGTGCCAGCAGAGATTACGGGACAGGAAAGATTTACGAGCAGTACTTC. This codes for CASRDYGTGKIYEQYF.

This sequence joins TRBV30 and TRBJ1-1, with TRBD1 matching 7 bases. With 8 bases clipped from V and 5 bases from J, the junction kept 11 bases outside the gene matches. The germline V gene encodes CDR1 GTSNPN and CDR2 SVGIG (reference sequence). The CDR3 runs 13 residues. CDR3 coding DNA: TGTGCCCGCGAGGGCAGGGGGAGAACTGAAGCTTTCTTT. This encodes CAREGRGRTEAFF. Full variable domain (outside the CDR3, taken from reference TRBV30 and TRBJ1-1): SQTIHQWPATLVQPVGSPLSLECTVEGTSNPNLYWYRQAAGRGLQLLFYSVGIGQISSEVPQNLSASRPQDRQFILSSKKLLLSDSGFYLCAREGRGRTEAFFGQGTRLTVV.

In this sample, this clone turned up once. This chain joins TRBV18 and TRBJ1-2; TRBD1 might be the D (5 bases). Germline CDR1 reads KGHSH; CDR2 reads LQKENI. The CDR3 spans 12 residues. The germline V and J ends were trimmed by 2 bases and 10 bases, with 11 bases remaining between them. CDR3 in amino acids: CASSPGQGLYTF. Here the CDR3 DNA reads TGTGCCAGCTCACCAGGGCAGGGCCTCTACACCTTC.

The V gene is TRBV28, the J gene TRBJ2-5; 7 bases align to TRBD1. Germline V gene lookup returns CDR1 MDHEN and CDR2 SYDVKM. J was trimmed by 3 bases and V by 6 bases; bases with no gene match: 4. This CDR3 contains 13 residues. In nucleotides, the CDR3 is TGTGCCAGCAGACGACAGGGAGAAGAGACCCAGTACTTC. Translation: CASRRQGEETQYF. The full variable domain, its missing parts supplied by reference TRBV28 and TRBJ2-5, is DVKVTQSSRYLVKRTGEKVFLECVQDMDHENMFWYRQDPGLGLRLIYFSYDVKMKEKGDIPEGYSVSREKKERFSLILESASTNQTSMYLCASRRQGEETQYFGPGTRLLVL.

This chain uses TRBV5-1 with TRBJ2-7, with 9 positions matching TRBD1. Germline assignment: CDR1 SGHRS and CDR2 YFSETQ. Trimming cost V 4 bases and J 5 bases; bases outside gene matches: 13. There are 16 residues in the CDR3. For the CDR3, the DNA is TGCGCCAGCAGCCCCATTCTCGGGACAGGGCTCAACGAGCAGTACTTC. Its protein is CASSPILGTGLNEQYF. The entire variable domain, with the rest obtained from reference TRBV5-1 and TRBJ2-7, is as follows: KAGVTQTPRYLIKTRGQQVTLSCSPISGHRSVSWYQQTPGQGLQFLFEYFSETQRNKGNFPGRFSGRQFSNSRSEMNVSTLELGDSALYLCASSPILGTGLNEQYFGPGTRLTVT.

V usage is TRBV7-9 and J usage is TRBJ2-3; the D is unclear. Trimming shortened V by 5 bases and J by 6 bases, and 9 bases separated the two germline ends. CDR3 length: 12 residues. CDR1 and CDR2 from the germline V gene are SEHNR and FQNEAQ (reference sequence). CDR3 DNA: TGTGCCAGCAGCCCCCCGGTGGATACGCAGTATTTT. Protein: CASSPPVDTQYF.

The CDR3 nucleotides read TGTGCCAGCAGCTTATATTTTCTAGCGGCTACCGGGGAGCTGTTTTTT. It encodes CASSLYFLAATGELFF. The chain is built from TRBV11-2 and TRBJ2-2, with 7 bases matching TRBD2. This CDR3 spans 16 amino acids. The germline gives CDR1 SGHAT, CDR2 FQNNGV. With 2 bases clipped from V and 5 bases from J, the junction kept 8 bases outside the gene matches.

The rearrangement joins TRBV24-1 to TRBJ2-7; 10 positions match TRBD1. V lost 5 bases to trimming and J lost 3 bases; unmatched junction nucleotides: 9. The CDR3 totals 16 residues. Germline assignment: CDR1 KGHDR and CDR2 SFDVKD. CDR3 DNA: TGTGCCACCAGTGTCGGGACGGGACAGGGGCACTACGAGCAGTACTTC. Translated: CATSVGTGQGHYEQYF.

The chain carries TRBV21-1 and TRBJ1-2. TRBV21-1 constitutes a pseudogene. This CDR3 has 13 residues. The CDR3 spells CASRREGWDGYTF. The CDR3 region has the DNA TGTGCCAGCAGAAGGGAGGGATGGGATGGCTACACCTTC.

This chain joins TRBV7-2 and TRBJ2-1, with 10 bases aligning to TRBD2. This CDR3 spans 19 amino acids. Per germline, CDR1 SGHTA and CDR2 FQGNSA. Trimming at V came to 4 bases and at J to 6 bases, leaving 18 bases not matched to a gene. The CDR3 sequence is CASSSGLASRRYPSNEQFF. The CDR3, as DNA: TGTGCCAGCAGCTCGGGACTAGCGTCGCGTCGTTACCCCTCCAATGAGCAGTTCTTC.

This rearrangement joins TRBV3-1 (or the pseudogene TRBV3-2) to TRBJ2-3; 9 bases agree with TRBD2. The CDR3 has 17 amino acids. Germline trimming cut 0 bases from V and 6 bases from J; bases unmatched to any gene: 10. The germline V gene has CDR1 LGHDT and CDR2 YNNKEL (reference sequence). CDR3 loop: CASSQDFAGGPWDTQYF. The CDR3 region has the DNA TGTGCCAGCAGCCAAGATTTCGCGGGAGGGCCTTGGGATACGCAGTATTTT.

CDR3 in DNA: TGTGCCAGCAGCTTGGACGCCACACGCTCTGGGGCCAACGTCCTGACTTTC. This translates into CASSLDATRSGANVLTF. V is TRBV5-4 and J is TRBJ2-6; D gene ambiguous. CDR3 length: 17 amino acids. Trimming cost V 0 bases and J 0 bases, with 10 bases left between them. Looked up from germline, CDR1 is SGHNT and CDR2 is YYREEE (reference sequence).

The chain carries TRBV28 and TRBJ1-3; 7 bases agree with TRBD1. This CDR3 region has 15 residues. V trimming: 7 bases; J trimming: 4 bases; junction bases outside the gene matches: 10. Germline lookup yields CDR1 MDHEN and CDR2 SYDVKM. The CDR3 region is CASTKGGASGNTIYF. DNA for the CDR3: TGTGCCAGCACCAAAGGGGGCGCGTCGGGAAACACCATATATTTT.

This CDR3 is CASRTSGANVLTF. CDR3 nucleotides: TGTGCCAGCAGGACTTCTGGGGCCAACGTCCTGACTTTC. The J gene is TRBJ2-6, the V gene TRBV7-8; no reliable D call. Germline V CDR1 and CDR2: SGHVS, FQNEAQ. The CDR3 is 13 amino acids. Trimming took 6 bases from V and 1 from J, leaving 4 bases between them.

This chain connects TRBV5-1 to TRBJ2-7; TRBD1 is a possible D gene (6 bases). The V end lost 3 bases, the J end lost 3 bases, and 16 bases lay between the germline ends. CDR1 is SGHRS and CDR2 is YFSETQ in the germline V gene. The CDR3 sequence is 15 residues long. CDR3 DNA: TGCGCCAGCAGCTCCAGGGGTGGAGATGACTACGAGCAGTACTTC. The encoded protein is CASSSRGGDDYEQYF.